These 31 T cell receptor beta chains share one sample of origin, sequenced in a study of graft-versus-host responses after intestinal transplantation. The data were produced by immunoSEQ multiplex PCR, yet TCRdb's version contains in-frame clones alone and is incomplete. The sample contains fewer than 45,000 clones, 91% of which appear only once. The input for sequencing was PBMCs, taken 524 days after transplant. These receptors were taken from a human patient who received an intestinal transplant, so some T cells may come from the graft donor.

The V gene is TRBV18, the J gene TRBJ2-7; D possibly corresponds to TRBD1 (6 bases). The CDR3 is made up of 12 amino acids. Germline loops: CDR1 KGHSH, CDR2 LQKENI. V was trimmed by 3 bases and J by 5 bases, leaving 8 bases between them. CDR3 residues: CASSPNRDEQYF. For the CDR3, the DNA is TGTGCCAGCTCACCCAACAGGGACGAGCAGTACTTC.

The chain couples TRBV28 to TRBJ1-1; D not certain. Germline V gene sequence: CDR1 MDHEN, CDR2 SYDVKM. Trimming removed 2 bases from V and 3 bases from J, with 13 bases in between. CDR3 length: 15 residues. CDR3 DNA sequence: TGTGCCAGCAGTTTACCCCATATAGGTGACACTGAAGCTTTCTTT. Translation: CASSLPHIGDTEAFF.

This chain uses TRBV6-1 with TRBJ2-1; D is tentatively TRBD1 or TRBD2 (6 bases each). This CDR3 region has 12 residues. Germline-derived CDR1 and CDR2 are MNHNS and SASEGT. Trimming took 8 bases from V and 4 from J, leaving 9 bases between them. The CDR3: CASEGGYNEQFF. The CDR3 DNA sequence: TGTGCCAGCGAGGGGGGTTACAATGAGCAGTTCTTC.

This clone was seen just once. The V and J genes are TRBV4-1 and TRBJ2-7; 14 positions match TRBD2. There are 18 residues in the CDR3. With 0 bases clipped from V and 4 bases from J, the junction kept 8 bases outside the gene matches. CDR1 is MGHRA and CDR2 is YSYEKL in the germline V gene. The DNA for the CDR3 is TGCGCCAGCAGCCAAGATCCGGGGACTAGCGGGAGTATATACGAGCAGTACTTC. It translates to CASSQDPGTSGSIYEQYF.

This clone was seen a single time. V gene TRBV11-3 combines with J gene TRBJ2-2; TRBD1 matches 9 bases. The germline V gene encodes CDR1 SGHNT and CDR2 YENEEA. The CDR3 runs to 16 residues. V dropped 3 bases and J dropped 4; count of bases not matched to a gene: 6. The CDR3 DNA reads TGTGCCAGCAGCTTTGGGACAGGGTGGAGCACCGGGGAGCTGTTTTTT. Protein product: CASSFGTGWSTGELFF. The variable domain in full, with the rest retrieved from reference TRBV11-3 and TRBJ2-2, is EAGVVQSPRYKIIEKKQPVAFWCNPISGHNTLYWYLQNLGQGPELLIRYENEEAVDDSQLPKDRFSAERLKGVDSTLKIQPAELGDSAVYLCASSFGTGWSTGELFFGEGSRLTVL.

This sequence joins TRBV14 and TRBJ2-1; 10 nucleotides line up with TRBD1. The germline V gene has CDR1 SGHDN and CDR2 FVKESK. The CDR3 sequence is 16 residues long. The V and J ends lost 4 bases and 4 bases, in that order; junction bases with no gene match: 7. The CDR3 loop is CASSLYGTGAYNEQFF. CDR3 DNA: TGTGCCAGCAGCCTTTACGGGACAGGGGCTTACAATGAGCAGTTCTTC.

The chain recombines TRBV4-3 with TRBJ1-4, with a weak D call TRBD1 (5 bases). Trimming pared 0 bases from V and 8 bases from J, leaving 13 bases between. The CDR3 totals 15 residues. Germline loops: CDR1 LGHNA, CDR2 YSLEER. The CDR3, as DNA: TGCGCCAGCAGCCAAGAAGGCCAGGGTAAAGAAAAACTGTTTTTT. It yields the protein CASSQEGQGKEKLFF.

V gene TRBV28 combines with J gene TRBJ1-5; no reliable D call. This CDR3 has 15 amino acids. From germline, CDR1 is MDHEN and CDR2 SYDVKM. With 6 bases removed from V and 2 bases from J, the gap between germline ends came to 14 bases. The CDR3 spells CASSHLDKGNQPQHF. The CDR3 region has the DNA TGTGCCAGCAGCCACCTTGACAAAGGCAATCAGCCCCAGCATTTT.

The chain is built from TRBV7-9 and TRBJ2-3; D uncertain. The CDR3 contains 11 residues. Trimming stripped 6 bases from V and 1 base from J, with 2 bases between. Germline loops: CDR1 SEHNR, CDR2 FQNEAQ (reference sequence). The CDR3: CASSRTDTQYF. In DNA, the CDR3 is TGTGCCAGCAGTCGCACAGATACGCAGTATTTT.

The V call is TRBV10-3, the J call TRBJ1-2; D possibly corresponds to TRBD1 (5 bases). There are 14 residues in the CDR3. V lost 2 bases and J lost 4, with 11 bases in between. Germline V CDR1 and CDR2: ENHRY, SYGVKD. Here the CDR3 DNA reads TGTGCCATCAGTGAGCAGGGAAGTAGCTATGGCTACACCTTC. Translated: CAISEQGSSYGYTF.

The chain joins TRBV28 to TRBJ2-7; 12 nucleotides align to TRBD2. The CDR3 loop spans 19 amino acids. CDR1 and CDR2 from the germline V gene are MDHEN and SYDVKM. V dropped 5 bases and J dropped 3; count of bases not matched to a gene: 17. CDR3: CASSRRLAGGSFGRYEQYF. CDR3 nucleotides: TGTGCCAGCAGTCGTCGTCTAGCGGGAGGGAGTTTCGGTCGCTACGAGCAGTACTTC.

The V call is TRBV7-9, the J call TRBJ2-7, with 8 positions matching TRBD1. With V trimmed by 8 bases and J by 2 bases, 8 bases remained unmatched. Germline V gene lookup returns CDR1 SEHNR and CDR2 FQNEAQ (reference sequence). This CDR3 comprises 14 residues. This CDR3 reads CASGRDRGPYEQYF. In DNA form, the CDR3 reads TGTGCCAGCGGCCGCGACAGGGGTCCCTACGAGCAGTACTTC.

The genes are TRBV28 and TRBJ1-5, with D unclear. V was shortened by 7 bases and J by 4 bases, with 20 bases between the two germline ends. CDR1 is MDHEN and CDR2 is SYDVKM in the germline V gene. This CDR3 region has 16 residues. CDR3 region: CASKVAGSNKNQPQHF. In nucleotides, the CDR3 is TGTGCCAGCAAGGTTGCGGGGTCGAATAAGAATCAGCCCCAGCATTTT.

This chain uses TRBV19 with TRBJ1-3; 10 bases agree with TRBD1. V shed 3 bases, J shed 4 bases, and the junction held 6 bases outside the gene matches. CDR3 length equals 16 residues. From germline, CDR1 is LNHDA and CDR2 SQIVND (reference sequence). The CDR3 DNA follows: TGTGCCAGTAGTATGCGGGACAGGGGAACGGGAAACACCATATATTTT. Its protein product is CASSMRDRGTGNTIYF.

This chain joins TRBV6-5 and TRBJ2-7; tentative D call: TRBD2 (6 bases). V gave up 6 bases and J gave up 3 bases, with 18 bases separating them. This CDR3 has 15 residues. Germline V CDR1 and CDR2: MNHEY, SVGAGI. The CDR3: CASRYRDSKFYEQYF. CDR3 coding DNA: TGTGCCAGCAGATACCGGGACTCTAAATTCTACGAGCAGTACTTC.

The chain employs TRBV4-2 and TRBJ1-4, with D possibly TRBD1 on 6 matching bases. The germline V gene encodes CDR1 LGHNA and CDR2 YNFKEQ. The CDR3 is made up of 15 amino acids. The V and J ends lost 0 bases and 7 bases respectively, with 12 bases between them. The CDR3 loop reads CASSQDGGLGEKLFF. The DNA of the CDR3 is TGTGCCAGCAGCCAAGATGGGGGGCTTGGTGAAAAACTGTTTTTT.

The CDR3: CASSETAYNEQFF. DNA for the CDR3: TGCGCCAGCAGTGAAACAGCTTACAATGAGCAGTTCTTC. V is TRBV10-1 and J is TRBJ2-1, with D unresolved. The length of the CDR3 is 13 residues. CDR1 and CDR2 (germline): WNHNN, SYGVQD (reference sequence). Trimming pared 3 bases from V and 4 bases from J, leaving 7 bases between.

On this clone itself: The same CDR3 also results from other DNA sequences found in this sample. This rearrangement joins TRBV28 to TRBJ1-1; TRBD1 matches 11 bases. The CDR3 is 15 residues long. The trim removed 5 bases at V and 7 bases at J, leaving 9 bases unmatched. Germline CDR1 and CDR2: MDHEN and SYDVKM. Written as DNA, the CDR3 is TGTGCCAGCAGTGAGGGACAGGGGGGTTTAGGTGAAGCTTTCTTT. Amino acids: CASSEGQGGLGEAFF.

This chain links TRBV18 with TRBJ2-7, with TRBD2 matching over 7 bases. Germline V gives CDR1 KGHSH, CDR2 LQKENI. CDR3 size: 15 residues. Losses at the gene ends were 2 bases for V and 0 bases for J; bases not matched to a gene: 4. In DNA form, the CDR3 reads TGTGCCAGCTCACCAGGGGCGGGAGTCTCCTACGAGCAGTACTTC. This sequence encodes CASSPGAGVSYEQYF.

This clone has only a few counts. J is TRBJ2-3 and V is TRBV5-4, with a weak D call TRBD2 (5 bases). Germline CDR1 SGHNT, CDR2 YYREEE (reference sequence). CDR3 length: 15 amino acids. The ends were cut back, 4 bases at V and 3 bases at J, with 15 bases in the middle. The CDR3 DNA sequence: TGTGCCAGCAGCCAAGGAGGTTCGGCGACAGATACGCAGTATTTT. This encodes CASSQGGSATDTQYF.

The genes are TRBV5-6 and TRBJ2-5, with a tentative D call TRBD1 (6 bases). The CDR3 is 13 amino acids. From germline, CDR1 is SGHDT and CDR2 YYEEEE. Deletions cut 3 bases from V and 2 bases from J, with 8 bases between. This CDR3 is CASSWDTQETQYF. For the CDR3, the DNA is TGTGCCAGCAGCTGGGACACACAAGAGACCCAGTACTTC.

With regard to this clone: The junction departs from the called germline gene at one end, perhaps through a read error. V and J are TRBV5-1 and TRBJ1-2, with 9 nucleotides matching TRBD1. Germline values: CDR1 SGHRS, CDR2 YFSETQ. This CDR3 has 16 amino acids. CDR3 loop: CTSSLVGTGGDYGYTF. As DNA, the CDR3 is TGCACCAGCAGCTTGGTAGGAACAGGGGGCGACTATGGCTACACCTTC.

The V and J genes are TRBV7-9 and TRBJ2-1; a weak D match, TRBD2 (7 bases). V was shortened by 1 base and J by 3 bases, with 10 bases between the two germline ends. CDR1 is SEHNR and CDR2 is FQNEAQ in the germline V gene (reference sequence). This CDR3 is 15 amino acids long. The CDR3 loop is CASSLEGGFYNEQFF. The CDR3, as DNA: TGTGCCAGCAGCTTAGAGGGGGGGTTCTACAATGAGCAGTTCTTC.

The rearrangement joins TRBV19 to TRBJ2-3, with D perhaps being TRBD1 or TRBD2 (6 bases each). V lost 5 bases, J lost 2 bases, and 8 bases lay in between. This CDR3 comprises 13 residues. CDR1 is LNHDA and CDR2 is SQIVND in the germline V gene (reference sequence). The CDR3 DNA is TGTGCCAGTAGTGCGGGACACACAGATACGCAGTATTTT. This encodes CASSAGHTDTQYF.

This clone was seen a single time. This chain uses TRBV11-2 with TRBJ2-7, with TRBD2 matching 13 bases. J gave up 2 bases and V 1 base, and 8 bases lay outside the gene matches. CDR3 length: 18 amino acids. Germline V lookup: CDR1 SGHAT, CDR2 FQNNGV. The CDR3 reads CASSLGLAGGLRPYEQYF. CDR3 coding DNA: TGTGCCAGCAGCTTAGGACTAGCGGGAGGACTGCGGCCCTACGAGCAGTACTTC.

V usage is TRBV11-1 and J usage is TRBJ1-5, with 7 bases that match TRBD1. CDR1 and CDR2 from the germline V gene are SGHAT and FQDESV (reference sequence). Trimming took 1 base from V and 4 from J; bases not matched to a gene: 4. There are 15 residues in the CDR3. In DNA, the CDR3 is TGTGCCAGCAGCTTAGGGGGACAGCCAAATCAGCCCCAGCATTTT. Translated: CASSLGGQPNQPQHF. The full variable domain, with the rest looked up from reference TRBV11-1 and TRBJ1-5, is EAEVAQSPRYKITEKSQAVAFWCDPISGHATLYWYRQILGQGPELLVQFQDESVVDDSQLPKDRFSAERLKGVDSTLKIQPAELGDSAMYLCASSLGGQPNQPQHFGDGTRLSIL.

This clone has just a few counts. This sequence joins TRBV6-5 and TRBJ1-4, with D possibly being TRBD1 (6 bases). Germline V gene lookup returns CDR1 MNHEY and CDR2 SVGAGI. V was shortened by 5 bases and J by 7 bases, with 14 bases between the two germline ends. This CDR3 region has 14 residues. The CDR3 loop reads CASSTRQVAEKLFF. In nucleotides, the CDR3 is TGTGCCAGCAGTACAAGACAGGTGGCTGAAAAACTGTTTTTT.

The V call is TRBV7-2, the J call TRBJ2-1; weak D call: TRBD2 (6 bases). Trimming took off 3 bases at V and 3 bases at J, with 12 bases between the two ends. The CDR3 length is 15 residues. Germline V gene lookup returns CDR1 SGHTA and CDR2 FQGNSA. The chain's CDR3 is CASSFLAIGYNEQFF. The CDR3 DNA follows: TGTGCCAGCAGCTTCCTAGCGATTGGCTACAATGAGCAGTTCTTC.

This chain connects TRBV9 to TRBJ2-1, with 7 positions matching TRBD2. The CDR3 runs to 17 residues. The J segment lost 4 bases and the V segment lost 0 bases, leaving 10 bases of the junction unmatched. Per germline, CDR1 SGDLS and CDR2 YYNGEE. Written as DNA, the CDR3 is TGTGCCAGCAGCGTAGGAACTAGCGTGGGTGGTTACAATGAGCAGTTCTTC. Translated: CASSVGTSVGGYNEQFF.

This sequence joins TRBV11-2 and TRBJ1-5; 8 bases map to TRBD1. The germline CDR1 and CDR2 sequences are SGHAT and FQNNGV. V lost 3 bases and J lost 4; bases outside the gene matches: 8. This CDR3 region has 16 residues. Written as DNA, the CDR3 is TGTGCCAGCAGCTTCCCCAGGGGACAGGTTAATCAGCCCCAGCATTTT. Translated, it gives CASSFPRGQVNQPQHF.

The chain joins TRBV4-3 to TRBJ2-3, with TRBD2 matching over 8 bases. CDR1 and CDR2 (germline): LGHNA, YSLEER. The CDR3 is made up of 18 amino acids. Trimming at V came to 0 bases and at J to 4 bases, leaving 12 bases not matched to a gene. Here the CDR3 DNA reads TGCGCCAGCAGCCAAGATCAGGCGGGAGGACCCGTCGCAGATACGCAGTATTTT. Its translation is CASSQDQAGGPVADTQYF.